The present T cell receptor beta chain was sequenced within a study of tumor-infiltrating lymphocytes in primary liver carcinoma. Study in general: Lesions, classed as T1-T3 N0M0, spanned about 4 to 11 cm across. Productive TCRbeta reads per sample were roughly 3.5 to 7.5 million, not differing by tissue.

TCR beta cDNA was reverse-transcribed from around 0.55 ug of total RNA. The reaction used a constant-region primer and ProtoScript II reverse transcriptase. Three rounds of nested multiplex PCR with slightly modified ARM-PCR produced TCR beta libraries. With TRBV1-TRBV30 forward primers and a C-beta reverse primer, the first two PCR rounds were run for roughly 9 cycles each. TCRdb used MiXCR to reprocess the multiplex PCR reads, holding one entry per CDR3 protein. The data contain 200,000 or so distinct CDR3 sequences, about 65% of them singletons. Concerning this clonotype: The target antigen is unknown.

The germline V gene has CDR1 KGHDR and CDR2 SFDVKD. Trimming took off 1 base at V and 5 bases at J, with 4 bases between the two ends. The length of the CDR3 is 12 residues. Whole-study results and caveats: Tumor-adjacent and tumor-blood pairs overlapped less than tumor region pairs did.

Blood RNA came from unsorted whole blood; germline DNA was also extracted. The study enrolled treatment-naive patients with chronic HBV infection. The rearrangement joins TRBV24-1 to TRBJ2-5, with unresolved D. Sequences were obtained from peripheral blood. The TCR originated in a woman aged 55-70 years with primary liver carcinoma and hepatitis B virus infection. DNA of the CDR3: TGTGCCACCAGTGATTTAAGGGAGACCCAGTACTTC. Its protein product is CATSDLRETQYF.